This T cell receptor (beta chain) came from a study of human T cells and chemical hapten exposure. Time point described: pre-sensitization, week 0. Treatment: therapeutic diphenylcyclopropenone sensitization with weekly scalp DPC. This clonotype turned up a few times. Germline assignment: CDR1 SGHDN and CDR2 FVKESK. The CDR3 runs 13 residues. V shed 3 bases and J shed 8 bases, with 13 bases lying between them. TCRdb ran MiXCR on the RACE reads and lists one entry per CDR3 protein. The top ten hold about 3% of the sample, which has some 98,000 distinct CDR3 sequences, under 14% seen once. This specimen was whole blood, taken in connection with sensitization to the hapten diphenylcyclopropenone (DPC). The clonotype was recovered from a woman aged 55-69 years with alopecia areata. Some clones in this sample may be carry-over from other donors' samples. This rearrangement joins TRBV14 to TRBJ1-1; D gene unclear. CDR3 sequence reads: CASSHQTVREAFF. In DNA form, the CDR3 reads TGTGCCAGCAGCCACCAAACAGTCAGGGAAGCTTTCTTT.